The clone carrying this T cell receptor beta chain was picked up many times. Its target is unknown. From the 5' RACE reads, TCRdb called clonotypes with MiXCR, one entry per CDR3 protein. This sample has about 64,000 distinct CDR3 sequences; about 22% occur once, and the top ten carry 2.5% to 3.5%. Study observations and caveats: The larger-cohort validation was restricted to a single TCR beta V-J rearrangement rather than whole repertoires.

Trimming at V came to 4 bases and at J to 1 base, leaving 3 bases not matched to a gene. Looked up from germline, CDR1 is SGHRS and CDR2 is YFSETQ. This CDR3 has 14 amino acids. The specimen was memory CD4+ T cells sorted from a lymph node. Subset of the sample: memory CD4+ T cells, CD4+CD45RO+CD25-. V and J are TRBV5-1 and TRBJ1-1; 8 positions match TRBD1. The receptor comes from a female donor with breast cancer. CDR3 residues: CASSQGQANTEAFF. DNA of the CDR3: TGCGCCAGCAGCCAGGGACAGGCGAACACTGAAGCTTTCTTT.